This paragraph covers one T cell receptor (beta chain) sequence. As yet, its antigen is unknown. A read error may account for a junction end that differs from germline. Germline lookup yields CDR1 MGHRA and CDR2 YSYEKL. This CDR3 is built from 13 residues. This record comes from a study of naive and memory T cell subsets. Findings and caveats of the study: This RNA-based method may be sensitive to activation-related transcript changes. Delayed type IV hypersensitivity infiltration was taken to explain higher tuberculin-site TCR counts.

Four PCR rounds used nested alpha and beta constant region primers plus the SP2 primer. TCRdb ran MiXCR on the UMI-ligation and nested PCR reads and lists one entry per CDR3 protein. Among about 30,000 distinct CDR3 sequences listed, roughly 6.6% were seen once. The treatment was: skin biopsy from PPD injection site in Mantoux-positive individual. TCR cDNA received a 3' ligated oligonucleotide that carried a UMI. Tuberculin skin test biopsies were taken where PPD was injected in Mantoux-positive people. The TCR sequence derives from an adult in good health. This chain uses TRBV4-1 with TRBJ1-4, with 9 nucleotides matching TRBD1. The sequencing used skin, collected from a tuberculin skin test site. CDR3 DNA sequence: TGCGCCAGCAGCCTTGATCGGACAGGGGTCGTGGTTTTT. Translated, it gives CASSLDRTGVVVF.